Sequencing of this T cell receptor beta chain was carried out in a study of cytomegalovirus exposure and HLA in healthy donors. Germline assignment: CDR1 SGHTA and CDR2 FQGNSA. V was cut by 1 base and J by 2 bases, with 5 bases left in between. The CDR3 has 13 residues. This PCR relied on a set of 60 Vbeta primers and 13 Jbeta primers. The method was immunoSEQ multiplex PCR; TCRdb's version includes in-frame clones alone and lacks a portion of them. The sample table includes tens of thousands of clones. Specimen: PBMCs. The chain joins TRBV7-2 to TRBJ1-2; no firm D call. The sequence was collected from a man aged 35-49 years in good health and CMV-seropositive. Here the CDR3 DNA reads TGTGCCAGCAGCTTAGATGAGAACTATGGCTACACCTTC. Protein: CASSLDENYGYTF.